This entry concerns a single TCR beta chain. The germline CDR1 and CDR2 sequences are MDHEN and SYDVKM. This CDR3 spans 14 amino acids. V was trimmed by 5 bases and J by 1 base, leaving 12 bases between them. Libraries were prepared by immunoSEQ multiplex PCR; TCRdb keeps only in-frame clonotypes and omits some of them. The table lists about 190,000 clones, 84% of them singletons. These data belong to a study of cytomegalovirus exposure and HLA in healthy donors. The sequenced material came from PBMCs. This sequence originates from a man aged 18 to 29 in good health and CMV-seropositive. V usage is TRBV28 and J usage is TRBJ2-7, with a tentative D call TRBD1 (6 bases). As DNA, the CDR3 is TGTGCCAGCAGTCGACGCGACAGGTCCTACGAGCAGTACTTC. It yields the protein CASSRRDRSYEQYF.